Below, 29 T cell receptor beta chains from the same sample are listed, as sequenced in a study of identical twins. TCRdb re-derived calls from the 5' RACE reads in MiXCR, one entry per CDR3 protein. The table includes around 690,000 distinct CDR3 sequences, 21% detected once. The same data also contributed to another study, on T cells expressing NK-cell markers.

Specimen: PBMCs. These TCRs come from a woman aged 18-30 years in good health.

This clonotype was seen many times. This chain links TRBV5-1 with TRBJ1-5, with no clear D. The germline V and J ends were trimmed by 0 bases and 8 bases, with 15 bases remaining between them. The CDR3 covers 15 residues. The V gene's germline CDR1 is SGHRS and CDR2 YFSETQ. This chain's CDR3 is CASSLVGGRTEPQHF. DNA of the CDR3: TGCGCCAGCAGCTTGGTAGGTGGCAGGACGGAGCCCCAGCATTTT. The full variable domain, with the rest looked up from reference TRBV5-1 and TRBJ1-5, is KAGVTQTPRYLIKTRGQQVTLSCSPISGHRSVSWYQQTPGQGLQFLFEYFSETQRNKGNFPGRFSGRQFSNSRSEMNVSTLELGDSALYLCASSLVGGRTEPQHFGDGTRLSIL.

The chain uses TRBV19 and TRBJ1-5; D is uncertain. The V end lost 7 bases, the J end lost 5 bases, and 12 bases lay between the germline ends. From germline, CDR1 is LNHDA and CDR2 SQIVND (reference sequence). The CDR3 is 13 residues long. CDR3 DNA sequence: TGTGCCAGTAACCCGGAGGGCTATCAGCCCCAGCATTTT. Protein sequence: CASNPEGYQPQHF. Complete variable domain (other parts from reference TRBV19 and TRBJ1-5): DGGITQSPKYLFRKEGQNVTLSCEQNLNHDAMYWYRQDPGQGLRLIYYSQIVNDFQKGDIAEGYSVSREKKESFPLTVTSAQKNPTAFYLCASNPEGYQPQHFGDGTRLSIL.

This clonotype showed up many times. This chain connects TRBV20-1 to TRBJ1-1; TRBD1 agrees at 7 bases. The trim removed 5 bases at V and 6 bases at J, leaving 9 bases unmatched. The CDR3 extends over 13 amino acids. The V gene's germline CDR1 is DFQATT and CDR2 SNEGSKA (reference sequence). The CDR3 reads CSAVTGTRSEAFF. The CDR3 DNA reads TGCAGTGCTGTGACAGGGACGAGGTCTGAAGCTTTCTTT.

The CDR3 region has the DNA TGCAGTGCGAACATAGCGGGCGTCCCCTACGAGCAGTACTTC. Translated: CSANIAGVPYEQYF. V and J are TRBV20-1 and TRBJ2-7, with 7 nucleotides matching TRBD2. CDR1 is DFQATT, CDR2 SNEGSKA, per germline (reference sequence). Trimming at V came to 6 bases and at J to 2 bases, leaving 10 bases not matched to a gene. The CDR3 contains 14 residues.

This clonotype was seen ten or more times. V usage is TRBV5-6 and J usage is TRBJ1-5; D call uncertain. V was cut by 8 bases and J by 0 bases, with 12 bases left in between. This CDR3 comprises 14 residues. Germline CDR1 and CDR2: SGHDT and YYEEEE. The CDR3 bases are TGTGCCAGTGGTCTTCGGTATAGCAATCAGCCCCAGCATTTT. Translating gives CASGLRYSNQPQHF.

This clonotype was picked up a small number of times. The V and J genes are TRBV7-9 and TRBJ2-3; no firm D call. From germline, CDR1 is SEHNR and CDR2 FQNEAQ (reference sequence). The CDR3 totals 15 residues. Trimming pared 2 bases from V and 3 bases from J, leaving 12 bases between. CDR3 bases: TGTGCCAGCAGCTTATACAGACAATGGACAGATACGCAGTATTTT. It encodes CASSLYRQWTDTQYF.

This clonotype was seen repeatedly, ten times or more. The chain uses TRBV20-1 and TRBJ1-2; perhaps TRBD1 as D (5 bases). V was pared by 3 bases and J by 4 bases, with 18 bases between. CDR1 is DFQATT, CDR2 SNEGSKA, per germline (reference sequence). The length of the CDR3 is 15 residues. The CDR3 sequence is CSASVSGLGVYGYTF. The CDR3 DNA reads TGCAGTGCTAGCGTGTCAGGGTTAGGGGTCTATGGCTACACCTTC.

This clonotype was seen a handful of times. The chain links TRBV20-1 to TRBJ2-7; the match to TRBD1 covers 7 bases. Trimming took 6 bases from V and 2 from J; bases not matched to a gene: 13. Germline V lookup: CDR1 DFQATT, CDR2 SNEGSKA (reference sequence). The CDR3 is 15 amino acids. CDR3 region: CSAAASGGPPYEQYF. The CDR3, as DNA: TGCAGTGCCGCCGCCTCAGGGGGACCACCCTACGAGCAGTACTTC.

The chain joins TRBV5-6 to TRBJ2-2, with 9 bases identical to TRBD2. Germline CDR1 SGHDT, CDR2 YYEEEE. CDR3 size: 17 residues. V lost 1 base and J lost 0; bases outside the gene matches: 4. This CDR3 is CASSLFSGGSNTGELFF. The CDR3 region has the DNA TGTGCCAGCAGCTTGTTTAGCGGGGGATCGAACACCGGGGAGCTGTTTTTT.

This clonotype was counted between two and nine times. The chain recombines TRBV20-1 with TRBJ1-2; TRBD1 matches at 10 bases. Per the germline V gene, CDR1 is DFQATT and CDR2 is SNEGSKA (reference sequence). Germline trimming cut 3 bases from V and 4 bases from J; bases unmatched to any gene: 2. The CDR3 totals 13 residues. The CDR3 DNA is TGCAGTGCTAGGGACAGGGGGATCTATGGCTACACCTTC. Protein product: CSARDRGIYGYTF.

This clonotype has just a few counts. This chain links TRBV6-5 with TRBJ2-5, with 10 nucleotides matching TRBD2. Germline V lookup: CDR1 MNHEY, CDR2 SVGAGI. The CDR3 has 16 amino acids. With V trimmed by 0 bases and J by 5 bases, 6 bases remained unmatched. For the CDR3, the DNA is TGTGCCAGCAGTTACTCACAAGCGGGAGGGGGGGAGACCCAGTACTTC. Amino acid sequence: CASSYSQAGGGETQYF.

The chain recombines TRBV28 with TRBJ2-7; D gene ambiguous. Trimming left V 5 bases short and J 2 bases short, with 10 bases between. Germline CDR1 MDHEN, CDR2 SYDVKM. The CDR3 consists of 13 residues. The CDR3 DNA follows: TGTGCCAGCAGTCAGACACCGACCTACGAGCAGTACTTC. Residues: CASSQTPTYEQYF.

This clonotype was seen a single time. The chain carries TRBV6-2 or TRBV6-3 and TRBJ1-1; D remains ambiguous. Trimming removed 6 bases from V and 3 bases from J, with 11 bases in between. The CDR3 extends over 13 amino acids. The germline CDR1 and CDR2 sequences are MNHEY and SVGEGT. CDR3 DNA sequence: TGTGCCAGCAGCCAACGACTAGACACTGAAGCTTTCTTT. It codes for CASSQRLDTEAFF.

The rearrangement links TRBV25-1 to TRBJ2-7; TRBD1 agrees at 9 bases. The CDR3 sequence is 11 residues long. CDR1 and CDR2 from the germline V gene are MGHDK and SYGVNS. V lost 8 bases, J lost 8 bases, and 4 bases stayed unmatched. Here the CDR3 reads CASGQGRQQYF. CDR3 DNA sequence: TGTGCCAGCGGACAGGGGAGGCAGCAGTACTTC.

This chain joins TRBV20-1 and TRBJ1-2; TRBD1 matches at 7 bases. There are 13 residues in the CDR3. In germline, CDR1 is DFQATT, CDR2 SNEGSKA (reference sequence). V was pared by 3 bases and J by 2 bases, with 3 bases of the junction left unmatched. CDR3 amino acids: CSASLQGNYGYTF. The CDR3 DNA reads as TGCAGTGCTAGCCTACAGGGGAACTATGGCTACACCTTC.

The V gene is TRBV12-3 or TRBV12-4, the J gene TRBJ1-2; D gene unclear. The CDR3 spans 13 residues. Trimming pared 5 bases from V and 7 bases from J, leaving 14 bases between. CDR3 in amino acids: CASSLDNVGGYTF. The CDR3 bases are TGTGCCAGCAGTCTAGACAATGTCGGTGGCTACACCTTC.

The rearrangement uses TRBV10-3 and TRBJ2-1; 7 bases are shared with TRBD2. The CDR3 is 13 amino acids. Germline assignment: CDR1 ENHRY and CDR2 SYGVKD. J was trimmed by 0 bases and V by 10 bases; bases with no gene match: 3. CDR3 region: CATAGSSYNEQFF. The CDR3 DNA reads as TGTGCCACAGCGGGGAGCTCCTACAATGAGCAGTTCTTC.

The table lists this clonotype with a few counts. The chain employs TRBV29-1 and TRBJ2-7, with D maybe TRBD1 (5 bases). Trimming removed 4 bases from V and 7 bases from J, with 14 bases in between. The CDR3 sequence is 12 residues long. CDR1 SQVTM and CDR2 ANQGSEA come from the germline V gene. CDR3 bases: TGCAGCGTTGGCACAGGACATCTGGAGCAGTACTTC. Its protein product is CSVGTGHLEQYF.

This clonotype was detected a few times. This rearrangement joins TRBV9 to TRBJ2-1; 8 nucleotides align to TRBD2. Per germline, CDR1 SGDLS and CDR2 YYNGEE. The CDR3 totals 16 residues. Trimming removed 3 bases from V and 2 bases from J; junction bases left unmatched: 7. This chain's CDR3 is CASSADLAGTYNEQFF. DNA of the CDR3: TGTGCCAGCAGCGCCGACTTAGCGGGGACCTACAATGAGCAGTTCTTC.

This clonotype occurred a few times. This rearrangement joins TRBV9 to TRBJ1-2, with 9 bases lining up with TRBD1. Germline V lookup: CDR1 SGDLS, CDR2 YYNGEE. This CDR3 spans 15 amino acids. V shed 6 bases and J 7 bases; nucleotides not matched to a gene: 13. CDR3: CASTGPGQGSGGYTF. The CDR3 nucleotides are TGTGCCAGCACCGGACCGGGACAGGGATCCGGTGGCTACACCTTC.

This clonotype has just a few counts. The chain is built from TRBV12-3 or TRBV12-4 and TRBJ2-7, with D possibly matching TRBD2 (5 bases). Trimming shortened V by 1 base and J by 7 bases, and 14 bases separated the two germline ends. The CDR3 runs to 14 residues. Written as DNA, the CDR3 is TGTGCCAGCAGTTTAGAGGACTTCCTGTGGGAGCAGTACTTC. As protein: CASSLEDFLWEQYF.

The chain couples TRBV20-1 to TRBJ1-1; unclear D gene. Germline-derived CDR1 and CDR2 are DFQATT and SNEGSKA (reference sequence). The CDR3 runs 14 residues. Deletions cut 0 bases from V and 0 bases from J, with 8 bases between. CDR3 sequence: CSARDLGLNTEAFF. CDR3 nucleotides: TGCAGTGCTAGAGATCTGGGGTTGAACACTGAAGCTTTCTTT.

This chain links TRBV21-1 with TRBJ2-5; the D segment call TRBD2 is taken from the table without a DNA check. TRBV21-1 represents a pseudogene. CDR3 size: 15 residues. Written as DNA, the CDR3 is TGTGCCAGCAGAAAACTCGGGGGGCCACAAGAGACCCAGTACTTC. Translating gives CASRKLGGPQETQYF.

This chain joins TRBV29-1 and TRBJ1-1; a weak D match, TRBD1 (5 bases). Looked up from germline, CDR1 is SQVTM and CDR2 is ANQGSEA. CDR3 length: 10 residues. V was pared by 6 bases and J by 6 bases, with 8 bases between. The CDR3 DNA sequence: TGCAGCGTGGTAGGGGCTGAAGCTTTCTTT. This codes for CSVVGAEAFF.

This clonotype has more than one count but fewer than ten. The CDR3 DNA is TGCGCCAGCAGCTTGCCCGATTCGAGGCGTGAAGCTTTCTTT. Protein product: CASSLPDSRREAFF. This chain links TRBV5-1 with TRBJ1-1, with unresolved D. This CDR3 has 14 residues. Trimming left V 1 base short and J 7 bases short, with 14 bases between. CDR1 SGHRS and CDR2 YFSETQ come from the germline V gene.

The chain combines TRBV27 with TRBJ2-7; a possible D gene is TRBD2 (6 bases). The V gene lost 7 bases and the J gene lost 4 bases, with 20 bases spanning the gap. This CDR3 is built from 15 residues. Germline V gene sequence: CDR1 MNHEY, CDR2 SMNVEV (reference sequence). This CDR3 reads CASKKSAGRYYEQYF. In nucleotides, the CDR3 is TGTGCCAGCAAGAAATCAGCGGGCCGATATTACGAGCAGTACTTC.

The chain recombines TRBV11-2 with TRBJ2-7, with D perhaps matching TRBD2 (5 bases). In germline, CDR1 is SGHAT, CDR2 FQNNGV. The CDR3 is 17 residues long. Deletions cut 1 base from V and 2 bases from J, with 18 bases between. The CDR3 bases are TGTGCCAGCAGCTTAGGAGGAACGGGAAGCTGGCCCTACGAGCAGTACTTC. Translation gives CASSLGGTGSWPYEQYF. Looking up the rest from reference TRBV11-2 and TRBJ2-7 gives the full variable domain: EAGVAQSPRYKIIEKRQSVAFWCNPISGHATLYWYQQILGQGPKLLIQFQNNGVVDDSQLPKDRFSAERLKGVDSTLKIQPAKLEDSAVYLCASSLGGTGSWPYEQYFGPGTRLTVT.

The chain links TRBV7-8 to TRBJ2-3; 7 positions agree with TRBD1. Per germline, CDR1 SGHVS and CDR2 FQNEAQ. The V segment lost 4 bases and the J segment 4 bases; nucleotides outside the gene matches: 5. The CDR3 is made up of 14 amino acids. The CDR3 sequence: CASSSQGLPDTQYF. CDR3 nucleotides: TGTGCCAGCAGCTCACAGGGGCTCCCAGATACGCAGTATTTT.

This clonotype was detected only a few times. The V call is TRBV7-2, the J call TRBJ2-7; maybe TRBD2 (6 bases). The CDR3 totals 15 residues. CDR1 and CDR2 from the germline V gene are SGHTA and FQGNSA. The V gene lost 3 bases and the J gene lost 0 bases, with 12 bases spanning the gap. The CDR3 DNA sequence: TGTGCCAGCAGCTTCAGACGGGAGATCTCCTACGAGCAGTACTTC. The encoded protein is CASSFRREISYEQYF.